This T cell receptor beta chain emerged from a study of beta chain features in type 1 diabetes listed by TCRdb under 2018. Regarding the study in general: No differences in mean age, gender distribution, total cell number or subset yield were found between patients and healthy donors. A total of 100 million to 110 million sorted cells were examined across all samples, and a strong correlation was observed between cell number per subset and RNA yield. The study compared TCRB repertoires of sorted circulating CD4+ T cell subsets between recently diagnosed type 1 diabetes patients and matched healthy donors. Regulatory and stem cell-like memory subsets were obtained from only 8 patients and roughly 8 healthy donors, while naive and central memory subsets were obtained from all 30 or so donors.

The entire isolated RNA was reverse transcribed using the High Capacity cDNA Reverse Transcription Kit, and thus expressed TCRB transcripts were sequenced. Deep immunoSEQ sequencing was applied to naive, central memory and regulatory T cell samples, giving an average of roughly 3.3 million total reads per sample. Sorted cells were lysed in RLT buffer and RNA was extracted with DNase-treated RNeasy Micro or Mini kits, depending on cell number. To prevent cross-contamination, every cell subset was processed on its own, while patient and healthy donor samples were processed together. Using the immunoSEQ multiplex PCR, TCRB sequences were amplified from cDNA into 87-bp fragments spanning the CDR3 region. Sequencing of the amplicons was performed on the Illumina HiSeq platform. The published analysis was carried out like this. Synthetic template baselines were used to correct PCR bias computationally, reads within Hamming distance 2 were collapsed, and singletons that could not be merged were discarded. Reads were aligned against IMGT so that V, D and J genes, CDR3 length and insertions or deletions at six rearrangement sites could be assigned. Clonotype counts were normalized to sorted cell number within each subset before computing true diversity and Gini coefficients with the tcR R package. Repertoire sharing was quantified using the overlap coefficient calculated on TCRB nucleotide sequences. What TCRdb holds here is the immuneACCESS table cut down to in-frame rearrangements. Part of the clones is not present; checked against another copy, under half of the missing clones reflect an unresolved V gene, and the others are unexplained. V and J calls and clone size are given by that table; D and trimming were obtained from the DNA. A total of roughly 100,000 clones appear in this sample, 28% of them only once. The ten largest clones represent less than 0.65% of the sample.

Results and caveats for the whole study, not just this receptor: At VDJ recombination sites, patients with type 1 diabetes made fewer insertions and deleted more nucleotides, a pattern implying thymic rearrangement abnormalities. A moderate but significant shortening of TCRB CDR3 length was observed in type 1 diabetes patients in all four CD4+ subsets. PCR may preferentially amplify shorter templates, but because patient and control samples were amplified and corrected together, any resulting skew would affect both groups equally. Only small numbers of individuals were included in the HLA sub-analyses, which left unresolved whether HLA type had any influence on TCRB rearrangement. Because cDNA rather than genomic DNA was sequenced, highly expressing activated cells could have been over-represented, although no difference in activation and CD3 levels was found between groups. Naive, central memory and regulatory TCRB repertoires appeared to be more similar among patients than among healthy donors.

As for this clone: It lacks a known antigen. Qualities for individual bases were not recorded, and no much larger clone is one base off.

Each donor gave one peripheral blood draw, averaging approximately 110 mL, which was collected into heparinised tubes. A BD FACSAria II was used to sort naive, central memory, regulatory and stem cell-like memory CD4+ T cells with a panel that included CD45RO, CCR7, CD25, CD127, CD95 and CD27. All sorted populations exceeded 95% purity. PBMCs were isolated right away by Lymphoprep density gradient centrifugation and were stained directly, without culture. So that batch effects would be minimized, each experiment stained and sorted samples in pairs, pairing one healthy donor with one patient. Measured from the cysteine to the phenylalanine, the CDR3 is 16 residues long. The kept DNA is CDR3 alone, 48 bases in frame from the first base. For CDR1 and CDR2, the germline V gene (reference sequence) lists PRHDT and FYEKMQ. Trimming accounts for 3 bases at V and 1 base at J, while the number of junction bases matched to no gene is 5.

This clonotype was obtained from a woman younger than 30 with type 1 diabetes. What was sequenced was central memory CD4+ T cells from blood. The chain uses TRBV13 and TRBJ2-5; TRBD2 aligns with 10 central bases. The CDR3 protein sequence reads: CASSFKREGGQETQYF. The nucleotide sequence reads TGTGCCAGCAGCTTTAAGCGGGAGGGCGGCCAAGAGACCCAGTACTTC.